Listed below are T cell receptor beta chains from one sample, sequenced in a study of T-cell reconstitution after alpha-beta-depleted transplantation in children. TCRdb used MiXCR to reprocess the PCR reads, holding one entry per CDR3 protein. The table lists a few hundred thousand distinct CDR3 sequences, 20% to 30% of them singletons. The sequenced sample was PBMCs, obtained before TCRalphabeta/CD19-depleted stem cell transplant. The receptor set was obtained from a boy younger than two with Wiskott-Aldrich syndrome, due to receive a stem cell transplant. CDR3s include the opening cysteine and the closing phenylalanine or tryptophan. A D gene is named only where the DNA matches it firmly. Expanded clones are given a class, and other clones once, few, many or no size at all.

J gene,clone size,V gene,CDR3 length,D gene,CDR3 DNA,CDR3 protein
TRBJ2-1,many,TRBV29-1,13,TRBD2,TGCAGCGTTCGACTAGCGGGGGACAATGAGCAGTTCTTC,CSVRLAGDNEQFF
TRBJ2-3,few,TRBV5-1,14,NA,TGCGCCAGCAGCTTGGAACACGGAGGAGTTGCGCAGTATTTT,CASSLEHGGVAQYF
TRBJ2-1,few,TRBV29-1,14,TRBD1,TGCAGCGTTGGGCAGGACAGGGTCAATCGTGAGCAGTTCTTC,CSVGQDRVNREQFF
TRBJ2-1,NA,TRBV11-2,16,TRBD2,TGTGCCAGCAGCTTAGTCGGGACTAGCGGGGACAATGAGCAGTTCTTC,CASSLVGTSGDNEQFF
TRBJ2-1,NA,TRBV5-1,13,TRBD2,TGCGCCAGCAGCCGCACACTAGCGGAGGAGCAGTTCTTC,CASSRTLAEEQFF
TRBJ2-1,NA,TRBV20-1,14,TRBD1,TGCAGTGCTAGGGCGGGACAGGGGATTGGTGAGCAGTTCTTC,CSARAGQGIGEQFF
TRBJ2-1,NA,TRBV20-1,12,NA,TGCAGTGCTAAGAGCTCCTACAATGAGCAGTTCTTC,CSAKSSYNEQFF
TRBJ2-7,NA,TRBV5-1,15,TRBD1,TGCGCCAGCAGCCCAATGGACAGGGGGTCCTACGAGCAGTACTTC,CASSPMDRGSYEQYF
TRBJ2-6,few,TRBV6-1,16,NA,TGTGCCAGCAGTGCGGGACCTCCTACTGGGGCCAACGTCCTGACTTTC,CASSAGPPTGANVLTF
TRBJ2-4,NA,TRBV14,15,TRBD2,TGTGCCAGCAGCTCACTAGCGGGAACCAAAAACATTCAGTACTTC,CASSSLAGTKNIQYF
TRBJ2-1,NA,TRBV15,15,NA,TGTGCCACCAGCAGAGACCAGAGTTCCTACAATGAGCAGTTCTTC,CATSRDQSSYNEQFF
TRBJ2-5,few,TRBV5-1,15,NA,TGCGCCAGCAGCTTGAAAGGGGGGGGGAGAGAGACCCAGTACTTC,CASSLKGGGRETQYF
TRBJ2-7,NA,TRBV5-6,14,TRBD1,TGTGCCAGCAGCGACATCGGGACAGTTTCCGAGCAGTACTTC,CASSDIGTVSEQYF
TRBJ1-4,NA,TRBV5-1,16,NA,TGCGCCAGCAGCTTGGGTGTGGGTGTGACTAATGAAAAACTGTTTTTT,CASSLGVGVTNEKLFF
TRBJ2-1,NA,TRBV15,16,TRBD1,TGTGCCACCAGCAGAGGACAAGGACAGGGGGTACATGAGCAGTTCTTC,CATSRGQGQGVHEQFF
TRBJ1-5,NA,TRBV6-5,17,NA,TGTGCCAGCAGTTACCGACAGGTCCCCAGCCACCATCAGCCCCAGCATTTT,CASSYRQVPSHHQPQHF